Listed below are T cell receptor beta chains from one sample, sequenced in a study of technical replicates of blood from a few donors. TCRdb's table, derived via immunoSEQ multiplex PCR, lists solely in-frame clones and lacks some. Here the sample spans around 85,000 clones, about 94% being singletons. Material: T cells isolated from PBMCs. Receptor source: a human donor in good health. CDR3s include the opening cysteine and the closing phenylalanine or tryptophan. The D gene is left open where the match is weak. Size values are once, few and many counts, or a class for expanded clones, and some rows have none.

d_gene | j_gene | abundance | v_gene | len | CDR3aa | CDR3nt
TRBD1 | TRBJ2-1 | - | TRBV5-1 | 16 | CASSWWGQGSYNEQFF | TGCGCCAGCAGCTGGTGGGGACAGGGGTCCTACAATGAGCAGTTCTTC
- | TRBJ2-1 | - | TRBV7-6 | 15 | CASSSGHGDYNEQFF | TGTGCCAGCAGCTCGGGACACGGAGACTACAATGAGCAGTTCTTC
- | TRBJ1-3 | - | TRBV12-5 | 16 | CASGLGRVHSGNTIYF | TGTGCTAGTGGTTTGGGGAGGGTCCACTCTGGAAACACCATATATTTT
TRBD1 | TRBJ1-2 | once | TRBV6-5 | 15 | CASRTGQGMYYGYTF | TGTGCCAGCAGAACGGGACAGGGAATGTACTATGGCTACACCTTC
TRBD1 | TRBJ1-2 | - | TRBV5-6 | 14 | CASRGGTGNYGYTF | TGTGCCAGCAGAGGAGGGACAGGCAACTATGGCTACACCTTC
- | TRBJ1-6 | once | TRBV15 | 13 | CATSRESNSPLHF | TGTGCCACCAGCAGAGAGTCTAACTCACCCCTCCACTTT
- | TRBJ2-6 | - | TRBV6-5 | 15 | CASSSRAAGANVLTF | TGTGCCAGCAGTTCCAGGGCGGCTGGGGCCAACGTCCTGACTTTC
- | TRBJ1-2 | - | TRBV28 | 15 | CASSTGGDPNYGYTF | TGTGCCAGCAGCACCGGCGGGGATCCCAACTATGGCTACACCTTC
TRBD2 | TRBJ2-2 | - | TRBV15 | 15 | CATSRGGSTTGELFF | TGTGCCACCAGCAGGGGCGGGAGTACCACCGGGGAGCTGTTTTTT
TRBD2 | TRBJ2-1 | - | TRBV27 | 16 | CASSGLAGVYDNEQFF | TGTGCCAGCAGCGGACTAGCGGGAGTCTATGACAATGAGCAGTTCTTC
- | TRBJ1-2 | - | TRBV6-6 | 14 | CASSYSTGIIGYTF | TGTGCCAGCAGTTACTCAACAGGGATCATTGGCTACACCTTC
TRBD1 | TRBJ2-3 | - | TRBV18 | 16 | CASSPPIQGDGDTQYF | TGTGCCAGCTCACCACCGATACAGGGGGACGGAGATACGCAGTATTTT
- | TRBJ2-3 | - | TRBV6-6 | 15 | CASSLEPGGTDTQYF | TGTGCCAGCAGCCTCGAGCCAGGGGGCACAGATACGCAGTATTTT
- | TRBJ1-5 | - | TRBV19 | 15 | CASGADSNSNQPQHF | TGTGCCAGTGGAGCAGATTCTAATAGCAATCAGCCCCAGCATTTT
TRBD2 | TRBJ2-7 | once | TRBV29-1 | 12 | CSVGTSGYEQYF | TGCAGCGTCGGGACTAGCGGATACGAGCAGTACTTC
- | TRBJ1-2 | - | TRBV28 | 12 | CAGLSRDYGYTF | TGTGCCGGATTATCCCGGGACTATGGCTACACCTTC
TRBD2 | TRBJ2-7 | - | TRBV7-2 | 16 | CASSPWAGGPAYEQYF | TGTGCCAGCAGCCCATGGGCGGGAGGTCCCGCCTACGAGCAGTACTTC
- | TRBJ2-7 | - | TRBV27 | 15 | CASSMVAARSYEQYF | TGTGCCAGCAGTATGGTAGCTGCTCGCTCCTACGAGCAGTACTTC
TRBD1 | TRBJ1-4 | - | TRBV28 | 14 | CASSSGQRNEKLFF | TGTGCCAGCAGTTCGGGACAGAGAAATGAAAAACTGTTTTTT
- | TRBJ1-5 | - | TRBV6-5 | 16 | CASSSWARGSNQPQHF | TGTGCCAGCAGTTCCTGGGCCCGGGGGAGCAATCAGCCCCAGCATTTT
TRBD1 | TRBJ1-1 | - | TRBV29-1 | 13 | CRGDSSMGAEAFF | TGCCGCGGGGACAGCTCTATGGGAGCTGAAGCTTTCTTT
TRBD1 | TRBJ2-1 | - | TRBV18 | 15 | CASSPRTGVLDEQFF | TGTGCCAGCTCACCGCGGACAGGGGTCTTGGATGAGCAGTTCTTC
TRBD1 | TRBJ2-7 | - | TRBV4-1 | 14 | CASSHRAGGYEQYF | TGCGCCAGCAGCCACCGGGCAGGGGGTTACGAGCAGTACTTC